Sequencing of this T cell receptor beta chain was carried out in a study of long-term antiretroviral therapy in people with HIV. The authors ran the immunoSEQ assay, v3.0, at survey level. TCRdb's copy holds only in-frame clones and misses some; the assay was immunoSEQ multiplex PCR. The profile shows 20,000 or so clones, around 80% of them singletons. Sampling of each donor yielded at least one pre-ART PBMC sample and at least two post-ART PBMC samples. This CDR3 has 16 residues. CDR1 is LNHDA, CDR2 SQIVND, per germline (reference sequence). Trimming cost V 8 bases and J 3 bases; bases outside gene matches: 12. Broader study findings: The clones with expansion before ART were dominant in the repertoire at all time points. Whereas controls had wider CDR3 length ranges, HIV repertoires had narrower ones.

This clone occurred a few times. Its matching antigen is unknown. The sequenced sample was unsorted PBMCs, obtained 0.5 years before starting antiretroviral therapy. The sequence derives from a woman between 50 and 59 years old with HIV. The chain couples TRBV19 to TRBJ1-1, with 10 positions matching TRBD1. CDR3 in DNA: TGTGCCAGTGCAGACAGGGGGCATAAATACGACACTGAAGCTTTCTTT. This translates into CASADRGHKYDTEAFF.